This TCR beta chain was identified in a study of CD8+ T cells in alopecia areata. About the study: At a dose of 5 to 10 mg twice daily, oral tofacitinib was given to treated patients.

CDR3 length equals 14 residues. Trimming removed 3 bases from V and 2 bases from J; junction bases left unmatched: 6. Germline CDR1 is SQVTM and CDR2 is ANQGSEA. RNA, once extracted, was reverse transcribed into cDNA for use as the sequencing template. The table came from immunoSEQ multiplex PCR; TCRdb's copy has only in-frame clones and leaves some out. The sample carries about 130,000 clones, 50% to 60% recorded once. The sequencing used CD4+ T cells sorted from blood, collected at week 0. The sequence came from a human donor with alopecia areata. The chain uses TRBV29-1 and TRBJ1-2; TRBD1 matches 7 bases. This CDR3 is CSVDFGRGNYGYTF. In DNA, the CDR3 is TGCAGCGTTGATTTTGGCAGGGGGAACTATGGCTACACCTTC.